Sequencing of this TCR beta chain was carried out in a study of cytomegalovirus exposure and HLA in healthy donors. Study-wide results and caveats: Among TCR beta chains, those listed as cytomegalovirus-associated numbered some 160.

Produced via immunoSEQ multiplex PCR; TCRdb's table is partial and in-frame only. The sample contains about 63,000 clones, roughly nine tenths of which appear only once. This CDR3 is 14 amino acids long. The germline V gene encodes CDR1 MNHEY and CDR2 SVGAGI. Trimming shortened V by 0 bases and J by 9 bases, and 14 bases separated the two germline ends. To note about this clone: Its antigen is still unknown.

Sequencing was carried out using PBMCs. The receptor was isolated from a woman between 18 and 29 years old in good health and CMV-seronegative. The chain links TRBV6-5 to TRBJ1-2; D ambiguous. The CDR3 protein is CASSYSKSGLRYTF. The CDR3 DNA is TGTGCCAGCAGTTACTCGAAGTCAGGCCTTCGCTACACCTTC.